Listed below are T cell receptor beta chains from one sample, sequenced in a study of blood T cell repertoires in COVID-19. Using immunoSEQ multiplex PCR, the repertoire was profiled, and TCRdb retains in-frame clones only, with some absent. The data show about 340,000 clones, around 82% seen once. Sequencing was done on a sample of peripheral blood. The receptors stem from a man aged 25-40 years with active or convalescent COVID-19. CDR3s include the opening cysteine and the closing phenylalanine or tryptophan. Fields, in order: clone size, J gene, D gene, V gene, CDR3 protein, CDR3 DNA. The D gene is left open where the match is weak. Only part of the rows carry a size: once, few, many, or a class if the clone is expanded.

size: NA; J: TRBJ1-2; D: NA; V: TRBV28; CDR3: CASSLSLGGAYYGYTF; DNA: TGTGCCAGCAGTTTATCATTGGGAGGGGCCTACTATGGCTACACCTTC
size: NA; J: TRBJ1-2; D: NA; V: TRBV29-1; CDR3: CSTDTSNYGYTF; DNA: TGCAGCACCGACACTTCTAACTATGGCTACACCTTC
size: few; J: TRBJ1-2; D: TRBD1; V: TRBV10-3; CDR3: CAIRVTGGADGYTF; DNA: TGTGCCATCAGAGTGACAGGGGGCGCGGATGGCTACACCTTC
size: NA; J: TRBJ1-2; D: NA; V: TRBV5-1; CDR3: CASSLKAGRNYGYTF; DNA: TGCGCCAGCAGCTTGAAGGCAGGGAGGAACTATGGCTACACCTTC
size: NA; J: TRBJ2-2; D: TRBD2; V: TRBV4-3; CDR3: CASSPSRTSGANTGELFF; DNA: TGCGCCAGCAGCCCCTCAAGGACTAGCGGAGCGAACACCGGGGAGCTGTTTTTT
size: NA; J: TRBJ1-5; D: TRBD1; V: TRBV4-2; CDR3: CASSQETGVGQPQHF; DNA: TGTGCCAGCAGCCAAGAGACAGGGGTGGGTCAGCCCCAGCATTTT
size: NA; J: TRBJ2-3; D: TRBD2; V: TRBV6-2/TRBV6-3; CDR3: CASSYGAGGLGDTQYF; DNA: TGTGCCAGCAGTTACGGGGCGGGAGGGCTAGGAGATACGCAGTATTTT
size: NA; J: TRBJ1-5; D: NA; V: TRBV6-5; CDR3: CASRTGNQPQHF; DNA: TGTGCCAGCAGGACTGGGAATCAGCCCCAGCATTTT
size: NA; J: TRBJ2-5; D: TRBD2; V: TRBV19; CDR3: CASSTRLAGQETQYF; DNA: TGTGCCAGTAGTACCCGACTAGCGGGACAAGAGACCCAGTACTTC
size: NA; J: TRBJ1-4; D: NA; V: TRBV27; CDR3: CASSSLGTGNEKLFF; DNA: TGTGCCAGCAGTTCCTTAGGGACTGGAAATGAAAAACTGTTTTTT
size: NA; J: TRBJ1-5; D: NA; V: TRBV27; CDR3: CASSLYSGNQPQHF; DNA: TGTGCCAGCAGTTTATACAGTGGCAATCAGCCCCAGCATTTT
size: NA; J: TRBJ2-7; D: TRBD2; V: TRBV9; CDR3: CASSARGTSGAGEQYF; DNA: TGTGCCAGCAGCGCCCGAGGCACTAGCGGGGCGGGGGAGCAGTACTTC
size: NA; J: TRBJ2-7; D: NA; V: TRBV6-2/TRBV6-3; CDR3: CASSLDTSYEQYF; DNA: TGTGCCAGCAGTTTGGACACGTCCTACGAGCAGTACTTC
size: NA; J: TRBJ2-7; D: NA; V: TRBV14; CDR3: CASSSRDTLSYEQYF; DNA: TGTGCCAGCAGCTCCCGGGACACTCTCTCCTACGAGCAGTACTTC
size: NA; J: TRBJ1-2; D: NA; V: TRBV2; CDR3: CASREGGVGYTF; DNA: TGTGCCAGCAGGGAAGGGGGGGTTGGCTACACCTTC
size: NA; J: TRBJ1-5; D: NA; V: TRBV18; CDR3: CASSPGGASNQPQHF; DNA: TGTGCCAGCTCACCCGGGGGGGCCAGCAATCAGCCCCAGCATTTT
size: NA; J: TRBJ2-3; D: TRBD2; V: TRBV6-2/TRBV6-3; CDR3: CASSYIRLAGIADTQYF; DNA: TGTGCCAGCAGTTACATTCGTCTAGCGGGAATCGCAGATACGCAGTATTTT
size: NA; J: TRBJ2-1; D: TRBD2; V: TRBV4-2; CDR3: CASSPLAGGRGEQFF; DNA: TGTGCCAGCAGCCCCTTAGCGGGGGGGCGGGGTGAGCAGTTCTTC
size: NA; J: TRBJ2-7; D: NA; V: TRBV7-9; CDR3: CASSTARAEQYF; DNA: TGTGCCAGCAGCACGGCGAGGGCGGAGCAGTACTTC
size: NA; J: TRBJ1-6; D: NA; V: TRBV11-3; CDR3: CASSLQSDSPLHF; DNA: TGTGCCAGCAGCTTACAGTCAGATTCACCCCTCCACTTT
size: NA; J: TRBJ1-6; D: TRBD1; V: TRBV6-1; CDR3: CASSEGDRDSPLHF; DNA: TGTGCCAGCAGTGAAGGGGACAGGGATTCACCCCTCCACTTT
size: NA; J: TRBJ2-3; D: TRBD2; V: TRBV28; CDR3: CASSAGLAGVNTQYF; DNA: TGTGCCAGCAGTGCCGGACTAGCGGGAGTTAATACGCAGTATTTT
size: NA; J: TRBJ2-4; D: TRBD2; V: TRBV7-2; CDR3: CASSPPGGAYDIQYF; DNA: TGTGCCAGCAGCCCCCCGGGGGGGGCCTATGACATTCAGTACTTC
size: NA; J: TRBJ2-2; D: NA; V: TRBV21-1; CDR3: CASSRRDRGLAGYTGELFF; DNA: TGTGCCAGCAGCCGGCGGGACAGGGGGCTAGCGGGGTACACCGGGGAGCTGTTTTTT
size: NA; J: TRBJ1-1; D: NA; V: TRBV7-8; CDR3: CASSLVRGEAFF; DNA: TGTGCCAGCAGCTTAGTTCGGGGGGAAGCTTTCTTT
size: NA; J: TRBJ1-1; D: NA; V: TRBV28; CDR3: CASGTLNTEAFF; DNA: TGTGCCAGCGGTACACTGAACACTGAAGCTTTCTTT
size: NA; J: TRBJ2-5; D: TRBD2; V: TRBV4-3; CDR3: CASSQGWTSGRNQETQYF; DNA: TGCGCCAGCAGCCAAGGGTGGACTAGCGGGAGGAACCAAGAGACCCAGTACTTC
size: few; J: TRBJ2-1; D: TRBD2; V: TRBV4-3; CDR3: CASSQVSGSFNEQFF; DNA: TGCGCCAGCAGCCAGGTTAGCGGGAGTTTCAATGAGCAGTTCTTC
size: NA; J: TRBJ1-1; D: NA; V: TRBV30; CDR3: CACTGIGNTEAFF; DNA: TGTGCCTGTACAGGGATTGGGAACACTGAAGCTTTCTTT
size: once; J: TRBJ1-2; D: NA; V: TRBV2; CDR3: CARQLQRGYTF; DNA: TGTGCCCGCCAACTCCAGCGGGGCTACACCTTC
size: NA; J: TRBJ1-2; D: NA; V: TRBV30; CDR3: CAWSVSPTGWGYTF; DNA: TGTGCCTGGAGTGTAAGCCCCACAGGGTGGGGCTACACCTTC
size: NA; J: TRBJ2-7; D: NA; V: TRBV6-2/TRBV6-3; CDR3: CASSTPLAVGHEQYF; DNA: TGTGCCAGCAGTACCCCCCTAGCTGTCGGCCACGAGCAGTACTTC
size: NA; J: TRBJ1-2; D: NA; V: TRBV4-3; CDR3: CASSQDHKGRSYGYTF; DNA: TGCGCCAGCAGCCAAGATCACAAGGGGCGGTCCTATGGCTACACCTTC
size: NA; J: TRBJ1-4; D: NA; V: TRBV5-1; CDR3: CASSSLQGEKLFF; DNA: TGCGCCAGCAGCTCGTTACAGGGAGAAAAACTGTTTTTT
size: NA; J: TRBJ1-1; D: NA; V: TRBV14; CDR3: CASSQERLWATEAFF; DNA: TGTGCCAGCAGCCAAGAACGGCTCTGGGCCACTGAAGCTTTCTTT
size: NA; J: TRBJ1-1; D: TRBD1; V: TRBV27; CDR3: CASSYTGEKTEAFF; DNA: TGTGCCAGCAGTTACACAGGGGAAAAGACTGAAGCTTTCTTT
size: NA; J: TRBJ1-1; D: NA; V: TRBV5-6; CDR3: CASSTDSEAFF; DNA: TGTGCCAGCAGCACGGACAGTGAAGCTTTCTTT
size: once; J: TRBJ2-3; D: TRBD2; V: TRBV5-1; CDR3: CASSLDLGGTTDTQYF; DNA: TGCGCCAGCAGCTTGGATCTCGGGGGGACTACAGATACGCAGTATTTT
size: NA; J: TRBJ1-1; D: TRBD1; V: TRBV20-1; CDR3: CSARQGGKAFF; DNA: TGCAGTGCTAGACAAGGGGGCAAAGCTTTCTTT
size: NA; J: TRBJ2-1; D: TRBD1; V: TRBV28; CDR3: CASSLGSGTGAYEQFF; DNA: TGTGCCAGCAGTTTAGGGTCCGGGACAGGGGCGTATGAGCAGTTCTTC
size: once; J: TRBJ1-3; D: NA; V: TRBV25-1; CDR3: CASSGTGNTIYF; DNA: TGTGCCAGCAGTGGGACAGGAAACACCATATATTTT
size: NA; J: TRBJ2-7; D: NA; V: TRBV20-1; CDR3: CSASPSYEQYF; DNA: TGCAGTGCTAGTCCATCCTACGAGCAGTACTTC
size: NA; J: TRBJ2-5; D: NA; V: TRBV5-4; CDR3: CASSPRAGEETQYF; DNA: TGTGCCAGCAGCCCCAGGGCTGGGGAAGAGACCCAGTACTTC
size: few; J: TRBJ1-5; D: NA; V: TRBV19; CDR3: CASGGATGSNQPQHF; DNA: TGTGCCAGCGGGGGGGCCACCGGGAGCAATCAGCCCCAGCATTTT
size: NA; J: TRBJ1-5; D: NA; V: TRBV27; CDR3: CASSPEGGGNQPQHF; DNA: TGTGCCAGCAGTCCCGAGGGGGGGGGCAATCAGCCCCAGCATTTT
size: once; J: TRBJ1-6; D: NA; V: TRBV15; CDR3: CATSPEGSYNSPLHF; DNA: TGTGCCACCAGCCCAGAGGGCTCCTATAATTCACCCCTCCACTTT
size: few; J: TRBJ2-7; D: NA; V: TRBV14; CDR3: CASSPSLVSYEQYF; DNA: TGTGCCAGCAGCCCCTCGTTAGTCTCCTACGAGCAGTACTTC
size: NA; J: TRBJ2-5; D: TRBD2; V: TRBV7-2; CDR3: CASSLTSGRETQYF; DNA: TGTGCCAGCAGCCTGACTAGCGGGAGGGAGACCCAGTACTTC
size: NA; J: TRBJ2-7; D: NA; V: TRBV2; CDR3: CASCRAYEQYF; DNA: TGTGCCAGCTGCAGGGCGTACGAGCAGTACTTC
size: few; J: TRBJ1-2; D: NA; V: TRBV2; CDR3: CASSEARVDYGYTF; DNA: TGTGCCAGCAGTGAAGCGCGCGTTGACTATGGCTACACCTTC
size: NA; J: TRBJ1-6; D: TRBD1; V: TRBV10-3; CDR3: CAIGQGQGPSPLHF; DNA: TGTGCCATTGGGCAGGGACAGGGGCCGTCACCCCTCCACTTT
size: NA; J: TRBJ1-3; D: TRBD1; V: TRBV11-3; CDR3: CASSSGTDSGNTIYF; DNA: TGTGCCAGCAGCTCCGGGACAGACTCTGGAAACACCATATATTTT
size: once; J: TRBJ2-2; D: TRBD2; V: TRBV5-1; CDR3: CASSLAFTSGPTGELFF; DNA: TGCGCCAGCAGCTTGGCCTTTACTAGCGGCCCCACCGGGGAGCTGTTTTTT
size: NA; J: TRBJ1-5; D: NA; V: TRBV6-5; CDR3: CASSMQGSTQPQHF; DNA: TGTGCCAGCAGTATGCAGGGAAGTACTCAGCCCCAGCATTTT